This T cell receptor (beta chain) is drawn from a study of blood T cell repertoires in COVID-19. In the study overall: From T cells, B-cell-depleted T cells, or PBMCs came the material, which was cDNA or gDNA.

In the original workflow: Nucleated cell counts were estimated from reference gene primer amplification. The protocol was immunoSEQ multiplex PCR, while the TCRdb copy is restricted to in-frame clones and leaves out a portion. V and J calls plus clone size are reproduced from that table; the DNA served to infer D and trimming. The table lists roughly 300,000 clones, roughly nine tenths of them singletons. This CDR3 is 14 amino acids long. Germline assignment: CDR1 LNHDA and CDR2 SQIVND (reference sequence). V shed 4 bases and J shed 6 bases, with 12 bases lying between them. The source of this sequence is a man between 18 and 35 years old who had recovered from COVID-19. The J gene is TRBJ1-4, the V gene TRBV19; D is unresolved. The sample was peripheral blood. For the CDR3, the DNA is TGTGCCAGTAGTAGATTGAAAGCTGATGAAAAACTGTTTTTT. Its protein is CASSRLKADEKLFF.